The 21 T cell receptor beta chains below all came from one sample that was sequenced in a study of naive and memory T cell subsets. Two oligonucleotides, mixed equimolar, formed the beta constant-region primer covering TRBC1 and TRBC2. The ligated cDNA underwent four PCR rounds using SP2 and nested alpha and beta constant-region primers. TCRdb analysed the UMI-ligation and nested PCR reads with MiXCR anew, one entry per CDR3 protein. The data contain about 82,000 distinct CDR3 sequences, about 8.2% of them singletons. Sequencing was performed on naive CD8+ T cells from blood. Receptor source: a human donor in good health.

The gene calls are TRBV25-1 and TRBJ2-1; tentatively, D is TRBD1 or TRBD2 (5 bases each). Germline assignment: CDR1 MGHDK and CDR2 SYGVNS. Trimming shortened V by 6 bases and J by 12 bases, and 15 bases separated the two germline ends. The CDR3 consists of 12 residues. CDR3 sequence: CASSGDRRAQFF. DNA of the CDR3: TGTGCCAGCAGCGGGGACCGAAGAGCGCAGTTCTTC.

In nucleotides, the CDR3 is TGTGCCAGCAGCCAAGCAGCGAGCCTGGATACGCAGTATTTT. It is translated as CASSQAASLDTQYF. V gene TRBV4-2 combines with J gene TRBJ2-3; D ambiguous. This CDR3 spans 14 amino acids. The V gene's germline CDR1 is LGHNA and CDR2 YNFKEQ. V lost 1 base, J lost 6 bases, and 11 bases lay in between.

This clonotype was seen a few times. This chain joins TRBV30 and TRBJ2-2; possibly TRBD1 for D (5 bases). Trimming took off 4 bases at V and 4 bases at J, with 10 bases between the two ends. CDR3 length: 13 residues. Germline CDR1 and CDR2: GTSNPN and SVGIG (reference sequence). CDR3 bases: TGTGCCTGGACAGGGTCGAGCACCGGGGAGCTGTTTTTT. Protein product: CAWTGSSTGELFF.

This clonotype occurred many times. The chain uses TRBV5-1 and TRBJ2-7; 8 bases match TRBD2. The junction had 7 bases not matched to a gene; V was cut back by 2 bases and J by 3 bases. Germline CDR1 and CDR2: SGHRS and YFSETQ. The CDR3 has 15 amino acids. CDR3 sequence reads: CASSFTTSDDYEQYF. The CDR3 DNA is TGCGCCAGCAGCTTCACGACTAGCGACGACTACGAGCAGTACTTC.

This clonotype appeared many times. The CDR3 bases are TGTGCCAGCGGGGGACTAGCGGGAGAAGAGACCCAGTACTTC. This codes for CASGGLAGEETQYF. The chain is built from TRBV21-1 and TRBJ2-5; TRBD2 reflects the table's D call only, with no check against the DNA. TRBV21-1 is classified as a pseudogene. The CDR3 spans 14 residues.

In its sample, this clonotype was seen many times. CDR3: CASSLRGTGEDYGYTF. The CDR3 nucleotides are TGTGCCAGCAGCCTCCGAGGGACAGGGGAGGACTATGGCTACACCTTC. The chain links TRBV13 to TRBJ1-2; 10 bases are shared with TRBD1. J was trimmed by 3 bases and V by 5 bases; bases with no gene match: 9. Germline loops: CDR1 PRHDT, CDR2 FYEKMQ (reference sequence). The CDR3 loop spans 16 amino acids.

This clonotype was seen only a few times. V gene TRBV19 combines with J gene TRBJ2-3, with TRBD2 identical over 13 bases. CDR3 length equals 18 residues. Germline CDR1 reads LNHDA; CDR2 reads SQIVND (reference sequence). V was clipped by 6 bases and J by 0 bases; unmatched bases: 9. CDR3 sequence reads: CASSHLGLAGPSTDTQYF. The CDR3 DNA reads as TGTGCCAGTAGCCATCTGGGACTAGCGGGACCAAGCACAGATACGCAGTATTTT.

Ten or more counts support this clonotype. The V gene is TRBV19, the J gene TRBJ1-5; no firm D call. Per germline, CDR1 LNHDA and CDR2 SQIVND (reference sequence). CDR3 length: 14 amino acids. Trimming pared 3 bases from V and 1 base from J, leaving 7 bases between. The CDR3 loop reads CASSMEPSNQPQHF. Written as DNA, the CDR3 is TGTGCCAGTAGTATGGAACCGAGCAATCAGCCCCAGCATTTT.

This clonotype was detected only a few times. The V gene is TRBV27, the J gene TRBJ2-7, with D hard to call. V was trimmed by 0 bases and J by 0 bases, leaving 12 bases between them. The CDR3 has 16 amino acids. Germline CDR1 reads MNHEY; CDR2 reads SMNVEV (reference sequence). This CDR3 reads CASSLSISYLSYEQYF. Written as DNA, the CDR3 is TGTGCCAGCAGTTTATCGATCTCGTACCTCTCCTACGAGCAGTACTTC.

This clonotype was observed many times. V and J are TRBV4-1 and TRBJ2-5; TRBD2 matches 9 bases. Per germline, CDR1 MGHRA and CDR2 YSYEKL. Trimming took 0 bases from V and 1 from J; bases not matched to a gene: 6. CDR3 size: 17 residues. Here the CDR3 DNA reads TGCGCCAGCAGCCAAGATTCTAGCGGGGCTACCCAAGAGACCCAGTACTTC. The encoded protein is CASSQDSSGATQETQYF.

At least ten counts were recorded for this clonotype. The chain combines TRBV4-1 with TRBJ1-2; tentative D call: TRBD1 (6 bases). The CDR3 extends over 16 amino acids. CDR1 and CDR2 from the germline V gene are MGHRA and YSYEKL. The V end lost 3 bases, the J end lost 6 bases, and 20 bases lay between the germline ends. The CDR3 DNA is TGCGCCAGCAGCCACCAACATCAAACAGGGAGCGATGGCTACACCTTC. It codes for CASSHQHQTGSDGYTF.

This clonotype has at least ten counts. V and J are TRBV5-7 and TRBJ1-2, with D possibly matching TRBD1 (5 bases). TRBV5-7 is treated as an ORF (open reading frame) with a function not yet certain. Trimming took off 0 bases at V and 2 bases at J, with 14 bases between the two ends. There are 16 residues in the CDR3. The CDR3 nucleotides read TGTGCCAGCAGCTTGGGCAAAGGGGACCTCAACTATGGCTACACCTTC. Translated: CASSLGKGDLNYGYTF.

This clonotype was seen repeatedly, ten times or more. The V and J genes are TRBV6-5 and TRBJ2-5; 12 nucleotides align to TRBD2. In germline, CDR1 is MNHEY, CDR2 SVGAGI. V lost 7 bases, J lost 1 base, and 4 bases stayed unmatched. This CDR3 has 15 residues. The CDR3 sequence: CASTLAGGPQETQYF. CDR3 bases: TGTGCCAGCACGCTAGCGGGAGGGCCCCAAGAGACCCAGTACTTC.

This clonotype was seen ten or more times. The rearrangement uses TRBV29-1 and TRBJ2-7; TRBD2 matches 8 bases. This CDR3 comprises 14 residues. With 6 bases clipped from V and 4 bases from J, the junction kept 11 bases outside the gene matches. CDR1 and CDR2 from the germline V gene are SQVTM and ANQGSEA. The CDR3 protein is CSVVGRANLYEQYF. CDR3 sequence (DNA): TGCAGCGTCGTCGGGAGGGCAAACCTTTACGAGCAGTACTTC.

The sample holds a few counts of this clonotype. V is TRBV9 and J is TRBJ1-1; D gene unclear. The CDR3 contains 10 residues. Trimming left V 0 bases short and J 8 bases short, with 2 bases between. Germline loops: CDR1 SGDLS, CDR2 YYNGEE. The CDR3 region is CASSVDEAFF. CDR3 DNA sequence: TGTGCCAGCAGCGTAGACGAAGCTTTCTTT.

This clonotype was counted only a few times. The CDR3 bases are TGTGCCAGCAGCTCCCCGGGGGAAACTGCTAACTATGGCTACACCTTC. This codes for CASSSPGETANYGYTF. This chain links TRBV7-9 with TRBJ1-2, with a tentative D call TRBD1 (5 bases). Germline V gives CDR1 SEHNR, CDR2 FQNEAQ (reference sequence). The CDR3 contains 16 residues. Trimming removed 4 bases at V and 0 bases at J, with 15 bases between.

The V gene is TRBV12-3 or TRBV12-4, the J gene TRBJ2-3; TRBD2 matches 11 bases. J was trimmed by 4 bases and V by 7 bases; bases with no gene match: 16. This CDR3 spans 18 amino acids. This chain's CDR3 is CASTGQGLAGGSADTQYF. Here the CDR3 DNA reads TGTGCCAGCACCGGGCAGGGCCTAGCGGGAGGTTCGGCAGATACGCAGTATTTT.

The V gene is TRBV20-1, the J gene TRBJ1-2; 8 nucleotides line up with TRBD1. Germline CDR1 reads DFQATT; CDR2 reads SNEGSKA (reference sequence). The CDR3 covers 14 residues. V lost 6 bases to trimming and J lost 8 bases; unmatched junction nucleotides: 14. The CDR3 bases are TGCAGTGCAAAACTTGACGCAGGGGGCCTGGGCTACACCTTC. It specifies CSAKLDAGGLGYTF.

On this clonotype: A single base separates this from a much larger clone, so it may be a read error. The chain recombines TRBV18 with TRBJ2-7, with D unclear. From germline, CDR1 is KGHSH and CDR2 LQKENI. This CDR3 region has 13 residues. For the CDR3, the DNA is TGTGCCAACTCACCCTACGAGACCTACGAGCAGTACTTC. Amino acids: CANSPYETYEQYF.

This clonotype was picked up many times. This rearrangement joins TRBV13 to TRBJ2-7; TRBD1 might be the D (6 bases). Germline loops: CDR1 PRHDT, CDR2 FYEKMQ (reference sequence). The CDR3 is 15 residues long. V lost 5 bases and J 5 bases, leaving 19 bases between the germline ends. The CDR3 here is CASSLNPGTQNEQYF. The CDR3, as DNA: TGTGCCAGCAGCCTTAACCCCGGGACACAGAACGAGCAGTACTTC.

In this sample, this clonotype turned up a few times. The chain combines TRBV3-1 with TRBJ2-1, with D maybe TRBD2 (5 bases). V shed 2 bases and J shed 7 bases, with 18 bases lying between them. The CDR3 sequence is 16 residues long. In germline, CDR1 is LGHDT, CDR2 YNNKEL (reference sequence). CDR3 in amino acids: CASSQNSWESGNEQFF. DNA of the CDR3: TGTGCCAGCAGCCAAAATTCGTGGGAGTCGGGAAATGAGCAGTTCTTC.